The subject of this entry is one T cell receptor (beta chain). Different DNA sequences within this sample yield the same CDR3. Measured with immunoSEQ multiplex PCR; TCRdb has only the in-frame clones, and not every one. The table lists more than 2 million clones, about 94% of them singletons, with around 0.13% in the top ten. The CDR3 has 13 amino acids. Trimming took 6 bases from V and 3 from J, leaving 9 bases between them. CDR1 and CDR2 (germline): MNHEY, SVGAGI. These data are taken from a study of shared clonotypes between healthy human individuals. Study background: CD4 naive and CD4 memory each took three plates per donor, while CD8 naive took two and CD8 memory one.

Sequencing used naive CD4+ T cells sorted from blood. Subset of the sample: CD45RA+ positively selected. The TCR sequence derives from a young man in good health. V gene TRBV6-5 combines with J gene TRBJ2-1, with D perhaps TRBD1 or TRBD2 (6 bases each). The CDR3 spells CASRRDNYNEQFF. Written as DNA, the CDR3 is TGTGCCAGCAGGCGGGACAACTACAATGAGCAGTTCTTC.